Each of the 30 T cell receptor beta chains below was sequenced from the same sample in a study of radiotherapy plus CTLA-4 blockade in lung cancer. The repertoire was sequenced with immunoSEQ multiplex PCR; TCRdb's copy has only in-frame clones and lacks some. The sample lists about 98,000 clones; 75% to 90% were seen once. The input for sequencing was peripheral blood, taken from a patient treated with radiotherapy plus ipilimumab. These receptors all come from a human donor with non-small cell lung cancer who had a partial response to radiotherapy plus ipilimumab.

The rearrangement links TRBV18 to TRBJ2-1; 11 positions agree with TRBD2. The CDR3 runs to 15 residues. Germline loops: CDR1 KGHSH, CDR2 LQKENI. V lost 6 bases to trimming and J lost 6 bases; unmatched junction nucleotides: 7. In nucleotides, the CDR3 is TGTGCCAGCTCTTCAACTAGCGGGAGACCCAATGAGCAGTTCTTC. Its protein product is CASSSTSGRPNEQFF.

The V and J genes are TRBV7-3 and TRBJ2-3, with D perhaps TRBD2 (5 bases). The CDR3 consists of 15 residues. The germline gives CDR1 SGHTA, CDR2 FQGTGA. With 5 bases removed from V and 5 bases from J, the gap between germline ends came to 17 bases. CDR3 protein: CASSLDGSGIDTQYF. CDR3 DNA sequence: TGTGCCAGCAGCCTCGACGGTTCCGGGATAGATACGCAGTATTTT.

This chain links TRBV5-1 with TRBJ2-2; D perhaps matches TRBD1 (5 bases). CDR1 SGHRS and CDR2 YFSETQ come from the germline V gene. CDR3 size: 15 residues. Trimming cost V 3 bases and J 4 bases, with 13 bases left between them. CDR3 bases: TGCGCCAGCAGCTGGTCCCCAGGGTTCACCGGGGAGCTGTTTTTT. Translation gives CASSWSPGFTGELFF.

The V and J genes are TRBV6-1 and TRBJ2-7; 7 positions agree with TRBD2. V lost 2 bases and J lost 2; bases outside the gene matches: 9. CDR1 MNHNS and CDR2 SASEGT come from the germline V gene. This CDR3 contains 16 residues. The CDR3 DNA is TGTGCCAGCAGTGAAAACTTGTGGGAGGGCGCCTACGAGCAGTACTTC. The encoded protein is CASSENLWEGAYEQYF.

The chain has TRBV18 and TRBJ2-7; D is unclear. Between the trimmed V and J ends, which lost 2 bases and 2 bases, there was a span of 16 bases. The CDR3 is made up of 16 amino acids. CDR1 and CDR2 (germline): KGHSH, LQKENI. As DNA, the CDR3 is TGTGCCAGCTCACCAATCTCCCGCTACTCGGCCTACGAGCAGTACTTC. Its translation is CASSPISRYSAYEQYF.

The chain employs TRBV28 and TRBJ2-1; tentative D call: TRBD2 (7 bases). CDR1 is MDHEN and CDR2 is SYDVKM in the germline V gene. The CDR3 covers 16 residues. Trimming stripped 2 bases from V and 1 base from J, with 12 bases between. The CDR3 sequence is CASSLSGRGSYNEQFF. CDR3 nucleotide sequence: TGTGCCAGCAGTTTAAGTGGGAGGGGGTCCTACAATGAGCAGTTCTTC.

The chain combines TRBV25-1 with TRBJ2-5, with 9 bases aligning to TRBD2. In germline, CDR1 is MGHDK, CDR2 SYGVNS. The CDR3 is 17 residues long. V trimming: 1 base; J trimming: 4 bases; junction bases outside the gene matches: 10. The CDR3 DNA reads as TGTGCCAGCAGTGAATTTGGTAGCGGGAGAAAGGGAGAGACCCAGTACTTC. Protein: CASSEFGSGRKGETQYF.

The V and J genes are TRBV19 and TRBJ2-1; 8 bases map to TRBD2. Germline CDR1 and CDR2: LNHDA and SQIVND (reference sequence). The CDR3 spans 14 residues. The ends lost 3 bases at V and 10 bases at J; junction bases unmatched: 8. This CDR3 is CASSINGGRSEQFF. The CDR3 DNA is TGTGCCAGTAGTATTAACGGCGGGAGGAGCGAGCAGTTCTTC.

This clone was seen more than once but under ten times. The chain uses TRBV27 and TRBJ2-7, with 8 bases identical to TRBD1. V dropped 5 bases and J dropped 3; count of bases not matched to a gene: 3. CDR1 is MNHEY, CDR2 SMNVEV, per germline (reference sequence). This CDR3 has 13 residues. The CDR3 DNA reads as TGTGCCAGCAGTCCCGGGACAGGCTACGAGCAGTACTTC. It specifies CASSPGTGYEQYF.

This sequence joins TRBV7-3 and TRBJ2-1; 10 bases fit TRBD2. The CDR3 has 16 amino acids. Germline values: CDR1 SGHTA, CDR2 FQGTGA. V lost 4 bases and J lost 4; bases outside the gene matches: 7. The CDR3 bases are TGTGCCAGCAGCTCCTCCGGGACTAGCGTGTACAATGAGCAGTTCTTC. Residues: CASSSSGTSVYNEQFF.

The chain recombines TRBV7-2 with TRBJ2-1, with TRBD2 matching 14 bases. The trim removed 5 bases at V and 9 bases at J, leaving 9 bases unmatched. Germline V CDR1 and CDR2: SGHTA, FQGNSA. This CDR3 spans 16 amino acids. CDR3 in DNA: TGTGCCAGCAGCGCACCGGGACTAGCGGGAGTGGGTGAGCAGTTCTTC. This gives the protein CASSAPGLAGVGEQFF.

Of note for this clone: The same CDR3 also results from other DNA sequences found in this sample. The V call is TRBV28, the J call TRBJ1-3; tentatively, D is TRBD1 (6 bases). Germline V lookup: CDR1 MDHEN, CDR2 SYDVKM. The CDR3 has 15 residues. V gave up 2 bases and J gave up 7 bases, with 15 bases separating them. CDR3 residues: CASSLPGSRGNTIYF. The CDR3, as DNA: TGTGCCAGCAGTTTACCCGGGTCAAGGGGGAACACCATATATTTT. The entire variable domain, with the rest obtained from reference TRBV28 and TRBJ1-3, is as follows: DVKVTQSSRYLVKRTGEKVFLECVQDMDHENMFWYRQDPGLGLRLIYFSYDVKMKEKGDIPEGYSVSREKKERFSLILESASTNQTSMYLCASSLPGSRGNTIYFGEGSWLTVV.

V usage is TRBV2 and J usage is TRBJ2-2; no firm D call. The CDR3 has 15 residues. The germline V gene encodes CDR1 SNHLY and CDR2 FYNNEI. The V gene lost 4 bases and the J gene lost 2 bases, with 11 bases spanning the gap. The CDR3 DNA sequence: TGTGCCAGCAGTGGAAAGGCGACTAACACCGGGGAGCTGTTTTTT. Protein product: CASSGKATNTGELFF.

This clone was counted only a few times. This chain connects TRBV9 to TRBJ2-2, with D unresolved. This CDR3 has 12 amino acids. V lost 4 bases and J lost 7, with 8 bases in between. Looked up from germline, CDR1 is SGDLS and CDR2 is YYNGEE. The CDR3 DNA follows: TGTGCCAGCAGCCCTCGTAACGGGGAGCTGTTTTTT. Protein sequence: CASSPRNGELFF.

Notes on this clone: The same CDR3 also results from other DNA sequences found in this sample. V and J are TRBV5-8 and TRBJ2-7; TRBD1 matches at 8 bases. The CDR3 is 15 residues long. Germline assignment: CDR1 SGHTS and CDR2 YDEGEE. Germline trimming cut 4 bases from V and 3 bases from J; bases unmatched to any gene: 9. The CDR3 sequence is CASSRTGTGFYEQYF. CDR3 in DNA: TGTGCCAGCAGCCGCACCGGGACAGGTTTCTACGAGCAGTACTTC.

The J gene is TRBJ2-7, the V gene TRBV27; D remains unclear. Trimming cost V 4 bases and J 2 bases, with 12 bases left between them. The CDR3 runs to 14 residues. Germline V CDR1 and CDR2: MNHEY, SMNVEV (reference sequence). The DNA for the CDR3 is TGTGCCAGCAGTTGGAGACTTTCTACCTACGAGCAGTACTTC. It yields the protein CASSWRLSTYEQYF.

The chain couples TRBV5-1 to TRBJ2-5, with D possibly TRBD1 on 7 matching bases. The tail of the sequence fits TRBJ2-7 better, so the J call may be wrong. The V gene's germline CDR1 is SGHRS and CDR2 YFSETQ. The length of the CDR3 is 14 residues. The CDR3 here is CASTHQGGPYEQYF. CDR3 DNA: TGCGCCAGCACTCACCAGGGGGGTCCCTACGAGCAGTACTTC.

The CDR3 loop is CASSSHGGTEKLFF. CDR3 nucleotide sequence: TGTGCCAGCAGCTCCCATGGGGGGACTGAAAAACTGTTTTTT. V gene TRBV7-9 combines with J gene TRBJ1-4, with D possibly being TRBD1 (5 bases). V lost 4 bases and J lost 7, with 13 bases in between. This CDR3 has 14 amino acids. Germline V lookup: CDR1 SEHNR, CDR2 FQNEAQ (reference sequence).

V usage is TRBV30 and J usage is TRBJ2-7; 9 bases line up with TRBD1. Losses at the gene ends were 4 bases for V and 3 bases for J; bases not matched to a gene: 7. In germline, CDR1 is GTSNPN, CDR2 SVGIG (reference sequence). The CDR3 extends over 14 amino acids. The CDR3 DNA sequence: TGTGCCTGGACGCCGGGACAGGGCCTCTACGAGCAGTACTTC. Its protein is CAWTPGQGLYEQYF.

This chain connects TRBV18 to TRBJ1-1; perhaps TRBD1 as D (5 bases). This CDR3 is built from 15 residues. From germline, CDR1 is KGHSH and CDR2 LQKENI. Trimming removed 6 bases at V and 5 bases at J, with 19 bases between. CDR3 region: CASSSTTGVVTEAFF. Written as DNA, the CDR3 is TGTGCCAGCTCGTCTACGACGGGGGTGGTGACTGAAGCTTTCTTT.

The CDR3 region has the DNA TGTGCCAGCAGTCCCCGAGGGCGAGAGGTTGAGCAGTTCTTC. Encoded protein: CASSPRGREVEQFF. The rearrangement uses TRBV2 and TRBJ2-1; a weak D match, TRBD2 (5 bases). Trimming stripped 5 bases from V and 9 bases from J, with 17 bases between. The germline V gene has CDR1 SNHLY and CDR2 FYNNEI. This CDR3 contains 14 residues.

This chain links TRBV18 with TRBJ1-2; unclear D gene. V lost 3 bases and J lost 6, with 17 bases in between. CDR1 KGHSH and CDR2 LQKENI come from the germline V gene. The CDR3 consists of 15 residues. The CDR3 nucleotides read TGTGCCAGCTCACCGGATCTGGGCATTTGGGATGGCTACACCTTC. Protein product: CASSPDLGIWDGYTF.

This rearrangement joins TRBV7-9 to TRBJ1-4, with D tentatively TRBD1 (6 bases). The germline gives CDR1 SEHNR, CDR2 FQNEAQ (reference sequence). Trimming stripped 5 bases from V and 7 bases from J, with 17 bases between. The CDR3 is made up of 15 amino acids. The CDR3 region has the DNA TGTGCCAGCAGCCTGAAACAGGGATGGGGTGAAAAACTGTTTTTT. Translation: CASSLKQGWGEKLFF.

Worth noting for this clone: Different DNA sequences within this sample yield the same CDR3. The CDR3 DNA reads as TGTGCCAGCAGCCTCATAGCGGGGGCCACAGATACGCAGTATTTT. Its protein product is CASSLIAGATDTQYF. The gene calls are TRBV7-9 and TRBJ2-3; 9 bases match TRBD2. The germline CDR1 and CDR2 sequences are SEHNR and FQNEAQ (reference sequence). The ends lost 5 bases at V and 2 bases at J; junction bases unmatched: 5. CDR3 length: 15 residues.

The V call is TRBV2, the J call TRBJ2-1; TRBD2 agrees at 10 bases. Germline values: CDR1 SNHLY, CDR2 FYNNEI. Losses at the gene ends were 8 bases for V and 4 bases for J; bases not matched to a gene: 2. There are 13 residues in the CDR3. CDR3 coding DNA: TGTGCCAGCGGACTAGCGGCATACAATGAGCAGTTCTTC. It translates to CASGLAAYNEQFF. Together with reference TRBV2 and TRBJ2-1, the CDR3 gives the full variable domain: EPEVTQTPSHQVTQMGQEVILRCVPISNHLYFYWYRQILGQKVEFLVSFYNNEISEKSEIFDDQFSVERPDGSNFTLKIRSTKLEDSAMYFCASGLAAYNEQFFGPGTRLTVL.

The chain couples TRBV30 to TRBJ1-5; the match to TRBD1 covers 7 bases. CDR3 length: 15 amino acids. The ends lost 5 bases at V and 2 bases at J; junction bases unmatched: 9. Germline V lookup: CDR1 GTSNPN, CDR2 SVGIG (reference sequence). This CDR3 reads CAWARDSSGNQPQHF. The CDR3, as DNA: TGTGCCTGGGCCAGGGACAGTTCGGGCAATCAGCCCCAGCATTTT.

The rearrangement joins TRBV7-3 to TRBJ2-3, with D possibly TRBD2 on 6 matching bases. Trimming removed 5 bases from V and 0 bases from J, with 12 bases in between. The germline V gene encodes CDR1 SGHTA and CDR2 FQGTGA. The CDR3 runs to 15 residues. The CDR3 spells CASSPGLLSTDTQYF. In DNA form, the CDR3 reads TGTGCCAGCAGCCCCGGACTACTCAGCACAGATACGCAGTATTTT. The complete variable domain, with remaining parts taken from reference TRBV7-3 and TRBJ2-3, reads GAGVSQTPSNKVTEKGKYVELRCDPISGHTALYWYRQSLGQGPEFLIYFQGTGAADDSGLPNDRFFAVRPEGSVSTLKIQRTERGDSAVYLCASSPGLLSTDTQYFGPGTRLTVL.

This chain joins TRBV7-9 and TRBJ2-7, with TRBD1 as a possible D gene (6 bases). V gave up 2 bases and J gave up 2 bases, with 10 bases separating them. The CDR3 is 14 residues long. Germline CDR1 SEHNR, CDR2 FQNEAQ (reference sequence). For the CDR3, the DNA is TGTGCCAGCAGCTTATCCTGGGGGCCCTACGAGCAGTACTTC. It encodes CASSLSWGPYEQYF.

This chain uses TRBV7-9 with TRBJ2-1; 10 bases map to TRBD2. V lost 2 bases to trimming and J lost 9 bases; unmatched junction nucleotides: 4. CDR1 is SEHNR, CDR2 FQNEAQ, per germline (reference sequence). The CDR3 covers 14 residues. CDR3 bases: TGTGCCAGCAGCTTACTAGCGGGAGAAATTGAGCAGTTCTTC. Encoded protein: CASSLLAGEIEQFF.

The J gene is TRBJ1-4, the V gene TRBV28; 8 bases are shared with TRBD1. J was trimmed by 8 bases and V by 4 bases; bases with no gene match: 9. CDR3 length equals 15 residues. Germline V CDR1 and CDR2: MDHEN, SYDVKM. The CDR3 sequence: CASSSQGAVHEKLFF. The CDR3 DNA sequence: TGTGCCAGCAGTTCCCAGGGGGCGGTACACGAAAAACTGTTTTTT. Drawing the rest from reference TRBV28 and TRBJ1-4, the complete variable domain is DVKVTQSSRYLVKRTGEKVFLECVQDMDHENMFWYRQDPGLGLRLIYFSYDVKMKEKGDIPEGYSVSREKKERFSLILESASTNQTSMYLCASSSQGAVHEKLFFGSGTQLSVL.